The clone carrying this T cell receptor beta chain was detected many times. This sample is part of a study of identical twins. Template switching created a universal primer site, and the cDNA included unique molecular identifiers. TCRdb re-derived calls from the 5' RACE reads in MiXCR, one entry per CDR3 protein. Of about 220,000 distinct CDR3 sequences listed, less than 8% are singletons. Healthy Caucasian donors formed the entire cohort. CDR1 and CDR2 from the germline V gene are SGDLS and YYNGEE. This CDR3 comprises 16 residues. Trimming removed 3 bases from V and 0 bases from J, with 13 bases in between. This sample was also put to use in a study of yellow fever vaccine responses in identical twins.

The TCR originated in a woman younger than 35 in good health. Sequencing used memory (CD45RO+) T cells sorted from blood. This chain connects TRBV9 to TRBJ2-1; either TRBD1 or TRBD2 may supply D (5 bases each). The CDR3 protein is CASSGVIGASYNEQFF. The CDR3 nucleotides are TGTGCCAGCAGCGGGGTAATCGGGGCCTCCTACAATGAGCAGTTCTTC.